Below, one TCR beta chain is given with its context. Its antigen target is currently unknown. No quality values exist for individual bases; no much larger clone is one base distant. V is pared back by 7 bases and J by 4 bases, with 13 bases lying between the germline termini. According to the germline V gene, CDR1 reads SQVTM and CDR2 reads ANQGSEA. Its CDR3 holds 12 amino acids, cysteine through phenylalanine. Of all the DNA, just the CDR3 is kept, 36 bases in frame from base 1. Libraries were constructed by RT-PCR. The data were produced on an Illumina HiSeq 2500. TCRdb redid the processing of the public reads, applying fastp at Q25 and MiXCR, and retained in-frame beta chains. Rows matching on CDR3 protein sequence are summarized as one entry with the most common DNA and genes. This sample gives almost 600,000 distinct CDR3 sequences in total; around 15% of them show up just once. The top ten hold over 8.5% of the sample.

These data are taken from a study of response to subunit inactivated influenza vaccine (dated by TCRdb to the late 2010s). Background for the entire study: Deep quantitative profiling of the T cell receptor repertoire was used in the study to follow responses to a trivalent subunit inactivated influenza vaccine.

Paper-wide results and their limitations: The authors proposed that each seasonal influenza vaccination may bring in only a limited number of new T cells.

Sequencing used PBMCs from blood, obtained about 13 days after vaccination. The clonotype originates from a man aged 50 to 60 who received an inactivated influenza vaccine. Donor details come from another sample of the same person, matched by shared clones. In this chain, TRBV29-1 is recombined with TRBJ1-1; the D gene cannot be resolved reliably. CDR3 loop: CSGLGSRTEAFF. Here is the DNA: TGCAGCGGCTTGGGGTCGCGCACTGAAGCTTTCTTT.